The rows below give T cell receptor beta chains drawn from one sample of a study of T cell responses to AZD1222 COVID-19 vaccine. Assay: immunoSEQ multiplex PCR; the TCRdb copy retains only in-frame clones and omits some. There are about 82,000 clones in the sample; 85% to 95% occur only once, and roughly 5.2% lies in the top ten. The input for sequencing was peripheral blood, taken on day 0 of AZD1222 vaccination. These receptors were taken from an adult in good health. The CDR3 runs from the conserved cysteine through the conserved F or W. The D gene is left open where the match is weak. Part of the rows lack a size; the others show once, few, many or a class for expanded clones.

j_call,d_call,clone_size,v_call,cdr3_aa,cdr3_nt
TRBJ1-2,-,-,TRBV5-1,CASSQEAGGITNYGYTF,TGCGCCAGCAGCCAGGAAGCGGGTGGCATTACTAACTATGGCTACACCTTC
TRBJ2-7,-,-,TRBV18,CASTNTLLSYEQYF,TGTGCCAGCACCAATACCCTTCTCTCCTACGAGCAGTACTTC
TRBJ1-5,TRBD1,once,TRBV19,CASSMNFAGQGLGQPQHF,TGTGCCAGTAGTATGAACTTCGCCGGACAGGGGTTAGGTCAGCCCCAGCATTTT
TRBJ2-3,-,-,TRBV5-1,CASSVGRASSTDTQYF,TGCGCCAGCAGCGTCGGCCGAGCCTCTAGCACAGATACGCAGTATTTT
TRBJ1-2,-,-,TRBV28,CASSLEGGYGYTF,TGTGCCAGCAGTTTGGAGGGGGGCTATGGCTACACCTTC
TRBJ1-2,TRBD1,-,TRBV7-9,CASSFPGGGGAHYGYTF,TGTGCCAGCAGCTTTCCCGGGGGAGGGGGCGCCCACTATGGCTACACCTTC
TRBJ1-2,TRBD1,-,TRBV11-2,CASSLNGQGYYGYTF,TGTGCCAGCAGCTTAAACGGACAGGGGTACTATGGCTACACCTTC
TRBJ1-1,TRBD1,-,TRBV6-5,CASIPPGQGHTEAFF,TGTGCCAGCATTCCCCCGGGACAGGGACATACTGAAGCTTTCTTT
TRBJ2-1,TRBD1,-,TRBV29-1,CSVSTGGLFHEQFF,TGCAGCGTTTCGACAGGGGGGCTCTTCCATGAGCAGTTCTTC
TRBJ1-2,-,-,TRBV6-1,CASSEAVGAGIGYTF,TGTGCCAGCAGTGAAGCGGTGGGGGCAGGGATCGGCTACACCTTC
TRBJ1-6,-,-,TRBV4-1,CASSQEWVMGSPLHF,TGCGCCAGCAGCCAAGAGTGGGTAATGGGTTCACCCCTCCACTTT
TRBJ1-2,-,-,TRBV2,CASSESSNSYGYTF,TGTGCCAGCAGTGAATCCAGCAACTCGTATGGCTACACCTTC
TRBJ1-4,TRBD1,-,TRBV6-5,CASSYSRGQASSELFF,TGTGCCAGCAGTTACTCGCGGGGACAGGCATCTTCGGAACTGTTTTTT
TRBJ1-2,-,-,TRBV7-2,CASSLAIGYTF,TGTGCCAGCAGCTTGGCTATAGGCTACACCTTC
TRBJ1-4,-,-,TRBV14,CASSPLNWGNEKLFF,TGTGCCAGCAGCCCCCTTAATTGGGGTAATGAAAAACTGTTTTTT
TRBJ1-3,-,-,TRBV12-3/TRBV12-4,CASSLGPQNTIYF,TGTGCCAGCAGTTTGGGTCCTCAAAACACCATATATTTT